Listed here are 23 T cell receptor beta chains from one sample, sequenced in a study of blood T cell repertoires in COVID-19. Only in-frame clones appear in the TCRdb table, and some are missing; sequencing was by immunoSEQ multiplex PCR. Among 85,000 to 100,000 clones listed, 86% were seen once. Sequencing used peripheral blood. The receptor set was obtained from a man aged 50 or older with active or convalescent COVID-19.

The chain carries TRBV3-1 (or the pseudogene TRBV3-2) and TRBJ2-1; TRBD2 agrees at 13 bases. The junction had 4 bases not matched to a gene; V was cut back by 0 bases and J by 5 bases. The CDR3 is 17 amino acids. Per the germline V gene, CDR1 is LGHDT and CDR2 is YNNKEL (reference sequence). The CDR3: CASSQDLLAGGNNEQFF. The CDR3 coding sequence is TGTGCCAGCAGCCAAGATCTACTAGCGGGGGGGAACAATGAGCAGTTCTTC.

The genes are TRBV19 and TRBJ1-3; 7 bases fit TRBD1. The V and J ends lost 4 bases and 7 bases, in that order; junction bases with no gene match: 10. CDR3 size: 15 residues. In germline, CDR1 is LNHDA, CDR2 SQIVND (reference sequence). For the CDR3, the DNA is TGTGCCAGTAGTACCTACCATCAACAGGGGAACACCATATATTTT. Its translation: CASSTYHQQGNTIYF.

The genes are TRBV24-1 and TRBJ2-3; 10 nucleotides match TRBD2. The germline gives CDR1 KGHDR, CDR2 SFDVKD. CDR3 length: 15 amino acids. V shed 6 bases and J 0 bases; nucleotides not matched to a gene: 2. CDR3 loop: CATSLAGASTDTQYF. CDR3 DNA sequence: TGTGCCACCAGTCTAGCGGGGGCCAGCACAGATACGCAGTATTTT.

This clone has more than one count but fewer than ten. The V gene is TRBV5-1, the J gene TRBJ2-2; TRBD2 agrees at 9 bases. Per germline, CDR1 SGHRS and CDR2 YFSETQ. The CDR3 length is 18 residues. Trimming at V came to 4 bases and at J to 6 bases, leaving 16 bases not matched to a gene. This CDR3 is CASSPPTSGPRAAGELFF. The CDR3 coding sequence is TGCGCCAGCAGCCCGCCTACTAGCGGGCCCCGAGCGGCCGGGGAGCTGTTTTTT.

The chain recombines TRBV27 with TRBJ2-5, with D possibly matching TRBD2 (5 bases). The germline CDR1 and CDR2 sequences are MNHEY and SMNVEV (reference sequence). V shed 6 bases and J shed 3 bases, with 23 bases lying between them. The CDR3 length is 17 residues. The CDR3 is CASRRPYGREIEETQYF. The CDR3 bases are TGTGCCAGCAGAAGACCTTACGGACGGGAAATAGAAGAGACCCAGTACTTC.

CDR3 sequence (DNA): TGTGCCAGCAAGGAACAGCCTCAAGAGACCCAGTACTTC. Encoded protein: CASKEQPQETQYF. The V call is TRBV5-4, the J call TRBJ2-5, with no clear D. Trimming cost V 6 bases and J 2 bases, with 11 bases left between them. Per germline, CDR1 SGHNT and CDR2 YYREEE (reference sequence). This CDR3 contains 13 residues.

This chain uses TRBV15 with TRBJ1-2; 8 bases match TRBD1. CDR1 LNHNV and CDR2 YYDKDF come from the germline V gene (reference sequence). The CDR3 runs 18 residues. Trimming took 1 base from V and 0 from J; bases not matched to a gene: 10. In DNA form, the CDR3 reads TGTGCCACCAGCAGAGTATTGTGGGACAGGCCCTCTAACTATGGCTACACCTTC. Translation: CATSRVLWDRPSNYGYTF.

The chain carries TRBV19 and TRBJ2-1, with TRBD2 matching over 13 bases. The V and J ends lost 9 bases and 7 bases, in that order; junction bases with no gene match: 6. This CDR3 region has 14 residues. Germline CDR1 is LNHDA and CDR2 is SQIVND (reference sequence). The CDR3 region has the DNA TGTGCCAGCCGGACTAGCGGGAGAGGGAATGAGCAGTTCTTC. Translating gives CASRTSGRGNEQFF.

J is TRBJ2-7 and V is TRBV6-2 or TRBV6-3; 11 bases agree with TRBD2. Germline CDR1 reads MNHEY; CDR2 reads SVGEGT. The ends lost 4 bases at V and 2 bases at J; junction bases unmatched: 4. The length of the CDR3 is 15 residues. CDR3 nucleotide sequence: TGTGCCAGCAGTTCCTTGACTAGCGGGACCTACGAGCAGTACTTC. Translation gives CASSSLTSGTYEQYF.

This clone was detected only a few times. This rearrangement joins TRBV4-3 to TRBJ1-1; D gene unclear. Germline loops: CDR1 LGHNA, CDR2 YSLEER. V was shortened by 1 base and J by 1 base, with 4 bases between the two germline ends. The CDR3 loop spans 13 amino acids. The CDR3 coding sequence is TGCGCCAGCAGCCAAGCCAGGAACACTGAAGCTTTCTTT. Residues: CASSQARNTEAFF.

The chain carries TRBV4-3 and TRBJ1-2, with D perhaps TRBD1 (6 bases). This CDR3 spans 15 amino acids. With 2 bases removed from V and 5 bases from J, the gap between germline ends came to 15 bases. The germline V gene encodes CDR1 LGHNA and CDR2 YSLEER. The CDR3 nucleotides are TGCGCCAGCAGCCAAACCCGGGGGGCGGGTTATGGCTACACCTTC. Amino acid sequence: CASSQTRGAGYGYTF.

The genes are TRBV9 and TRBJ2-5; tentatively, D is TRBD1 (6 bases). From germline, CDR1 is SGDLS and CDR2 YYNGEE. The CDR3 spans 14 residues. The V and J ends lost 1 base and 1 base respectively, with 8 bases between them. The CDR3 coding sequence is TGTGCCAGCAGCGTACAGGGGCTCCAAGAGACCCAGTACTTC. As protein: CASSVQGLQETQYF.

In the case of this clone: This sample includes further DNA sequences coding for the same CDR3. This rearrangement joins TRBV7-2 to TRBJ1-5; possible D gene TRBD1, 5 bases. V dropped 0 bases and J dropped 2 bases, with 8 bases sitting between them. The CDR3 consists of 15 residues. CDR1 and CDR2 from the germline V gene are SGHTA and FQGNSA. The CDR3 coding sequence is TGTGCCAGCAGCTTAGCCGGGGGAGGCAATCAGCCCCAGCATTTT. Its protein is CASSLAGGGNQPQHF.

The rearrangement links TRBV23-1 to TRBJ1-6; D ambiguous. TRBV23-1 is recorded as an ORF, its role being uncertain. The CDR3 sequence is 15 residues long. V lost 3 bases, J lost 3 bases, and 9 bases lay in between. The CDR3: CASSHIAGYNSPLHF. In DNA, the CDR3 is TGCGCCAGCAGTCATATAGCGGGCTATAATTCACCCCTCCACTTT.

V and J are TRBV19 and TRBJ1-1; no clear D gene. Trimming stripped 9 bases from V and 0 bases from J, with 14 bases between. The CDR3 length is 14 residues. Germline CDR1 is LNHDA and CDR2 is SQIVND (reference sequence). The CDR3 sequence: CASLNRKMNTEAFF. CDR3 coding DNA: TGTGCCAGCCTTAACAGAAAGATGAACACTGAAGCTTTCTTT. Supplemented by reference TRBV19 and TRBJ1-1, the full variable domain reads DGGITQSPKYLFRKEGQNVTLSCEQNLNHDAMYWYRQDPGQGLRLIYYSQIVNDFQKGDIAEGYSVSREKKESFPLTVTSAQKNPTAFYLCASLNRKMNTEAFFGQGTRLTVV.

CDR3 DNA: TGTGCCTGGAGTTCCACGGGTGGCGCAGCTTTCTTT. It translates to CAWSSTGGAAFF. The chain joins TRBV30 to TRBJ1-1; D not resolved. The CDR3 extends over 12 amino acids. V shed 2 bases and J shed 10 bases, with 14 bases lying between them. In germline, CDR1 is GTSNPN, CDR2 SVGIG (reference sequence).

This chain links TRBV3-1 (or the pseudogene TRBV3-2) with TRBJ2-1; 15 positions agree with TRBD2. Germline CDR1 LGHDT, CDR2 YNNKEL (reference sequence). The V and J ends lost 1 base and 5 bases, in that order; junction bases with no gene match: 3. CDR3 size: 17 residues. This CDR3 reads CASSQAGLAGGNNEQFF. CDR3 in DNA: TGTGCCAGCAGCCAAGCGGGACTAGCGGGAGGCAACAATGAGCAGTTCTTC.

The chain is built from TRBV5-8 and TRBJ1-5; D ambiguous. The CDR3 is 15 residues long. Germline CDR1 SGHTS, CDR2 YDEGEE. V was cut by 0 bases and J by 5 bases, with 12 bases left in between. CDR3 region: CASSLVSGMDQPQHF. The CDR3 bases are TGTGCCAGCAGCTTGGTCTCGGGGATGGATCAGCCCCAGCATTTT.

V usage is TRBV15 and J usage is TRBJ1-1; D not certain. The germline V and J ends were trimmed by 0 bases and 3 bases, with 23 bases remaining between them. Germline V gives CDR1 LNHNV, CDR2 YYDKDF (reference sequence). There are 19 residues in the CDR3. In DNA, the CDR3 is TGTGCCACCAGCAGAGATGGAATTCGGTTCGGAAGCGGGGACACTGAAGCTTTCTTT. This encodes CATSRDGIRFGSGDTEAFF.

This rearrangement joins TRBV5-1 to TRBJ1-4, with TRBD1 as a possible D gene (5 bases). V was cut by 4 bases and J by 4 bases, with 14 bases left in between. The germline V gene has CDR1 SGHRS and CDR2 YFSETQ. CDR3 length: 15 residues. In DNA form, the CDR3 reads TGCGCCAGCAGCGCCATAGGGGCGATTAATGAAAAACTGTTTTTT. It is translated as CASSAIGAINEKLFF.

V is TRBV6-2 or TRBV6-3 and J is TRBJ1-1; perhaps TRBD1 as D (6 bases). Looked up from germline, CDR1 is MNHEY and CDR2 is SVGEGT. The CDR3 runs 15 residues. The V gene lost 5 bases and the J gene lost 0 bases, with 13 bases spanning the gap. The CDR3 reads CASSRTAPMNTEAFF. The CDR3 nucleotides are TGTGCCAGCAGTCGGACAGCCCCAATGAACACTGAAGCTTTCTTT.

This clone was seen once. The rearrangement uses TRBV21-1 and TRBJ1-4; the table names TRBD1, a call not compared with the DNA. TRBV21-1 constitutes a pseudogene. There are 17 residues in the CDR3. The CDR3 reads CASRSQAGTGGYEKLFF. The CDR3 coding sequence is TGTGCCAGCAGAAGCCAGGCGGGGACAGGGGGGTACGAAAAACTGTTTTTT.

The chain joins TRBV6-1 to TRBJ2-1; 11 nucleotides match TRBD2. Looked up from germline, CDR1 is MNHNS and CDR2 is SASEGT. The CDR3 loop spans 15 amino acids. V dropped 1 base and J dropped 9; count of bases not matched to a gene: 5. The CDR3 loop is CASSEGLAGGSEQFF. The CDR3, as DNA: TGTGCCAGCAGTGAAGGGTTAGCGGGGGGGTCTGAGCAGTTCTTC.